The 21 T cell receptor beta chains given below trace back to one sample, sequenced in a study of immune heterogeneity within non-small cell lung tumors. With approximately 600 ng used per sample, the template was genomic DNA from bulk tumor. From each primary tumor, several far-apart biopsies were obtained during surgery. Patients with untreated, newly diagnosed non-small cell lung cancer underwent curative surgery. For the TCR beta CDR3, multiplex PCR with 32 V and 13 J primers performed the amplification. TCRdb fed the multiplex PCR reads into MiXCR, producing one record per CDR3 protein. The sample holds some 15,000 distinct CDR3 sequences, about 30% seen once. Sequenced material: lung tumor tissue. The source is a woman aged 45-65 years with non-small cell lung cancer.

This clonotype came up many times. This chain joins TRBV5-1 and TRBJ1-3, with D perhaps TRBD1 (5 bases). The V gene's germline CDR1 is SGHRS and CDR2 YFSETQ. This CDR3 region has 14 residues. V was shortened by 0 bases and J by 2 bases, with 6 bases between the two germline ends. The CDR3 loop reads CASSLEGTGNTIYF. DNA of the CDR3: TGCGCCAGCAGCTTGGAGGGGACTGGAAACACCATATATTTT. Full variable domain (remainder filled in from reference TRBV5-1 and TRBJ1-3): KAGVTQTPRYLIKTRGQQVTLSCSPISGHRSVSWYQQTPGQGLQFLFEYFSETQRNKGNFPGRFSGRQFSNSRSEMNVSTLELGDSALYLCASSLEGTGNTIYFGEGSWLTVV.

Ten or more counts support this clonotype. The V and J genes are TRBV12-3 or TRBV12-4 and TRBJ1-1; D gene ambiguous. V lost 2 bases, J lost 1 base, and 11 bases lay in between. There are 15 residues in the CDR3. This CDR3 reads CASSLSLRTNTEAFF. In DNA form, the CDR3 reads TGTGCCAGCAGTTTATCGCTACGGACGAACACTGAAGCTTTCTTT.

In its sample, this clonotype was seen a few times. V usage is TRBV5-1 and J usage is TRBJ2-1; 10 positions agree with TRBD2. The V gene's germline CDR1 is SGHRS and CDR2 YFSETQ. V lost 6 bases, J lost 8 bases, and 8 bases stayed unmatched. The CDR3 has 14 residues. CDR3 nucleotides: TGCGCCAGCACGCGGGGACTAGCGTGGGATGAGCAGTTCTTC. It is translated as CASTRGLAWDEQFF.

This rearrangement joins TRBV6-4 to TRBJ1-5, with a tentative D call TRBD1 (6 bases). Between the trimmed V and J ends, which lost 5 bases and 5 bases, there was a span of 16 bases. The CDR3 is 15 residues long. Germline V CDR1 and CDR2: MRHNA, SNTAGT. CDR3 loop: CASSPRGRGYQPQHF. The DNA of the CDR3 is TGTGCCAGCAGTCCCCGTGGGAGGGGGTATCAGCCCCAGCATTTT.

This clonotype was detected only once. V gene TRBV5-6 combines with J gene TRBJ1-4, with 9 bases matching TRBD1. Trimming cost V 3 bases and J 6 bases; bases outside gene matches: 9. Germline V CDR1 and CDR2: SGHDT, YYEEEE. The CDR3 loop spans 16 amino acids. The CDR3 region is CASSSTGTGIDEKLFF. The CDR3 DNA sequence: TGTGCCAGCAGCTCGACCGGGACAGGGATTGATGAAAAACTGTTTTTT.

The CDR3 DNA follows: TGTGCCATCAGTTTGACGACAGGGAATAGGGGTGAGCAGTTCTTC. This gives the protein CAISLTTGNRGEQFF. This sequence joins TRBV10-3 and TRBJ2-1; 7 bases map to TRBD1. CDR3 length equals 15 residues. V shed 5 bases, J shed 9 bases, and the junction held 13 bases outside the gene matches. Germline V gene lookup returns CDR1 ENHRY and CDR2 SYGVKD.

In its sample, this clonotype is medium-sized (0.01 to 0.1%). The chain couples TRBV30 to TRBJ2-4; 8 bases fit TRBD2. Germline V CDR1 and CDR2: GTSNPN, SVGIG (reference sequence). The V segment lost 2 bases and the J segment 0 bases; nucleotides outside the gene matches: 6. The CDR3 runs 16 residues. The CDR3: CAWSFTSGKAKNIQYF. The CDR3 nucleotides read TGTGCCTGGAGTTTTACTAGCGGTAAAGCCAAAAACATTCAGTACTTC.

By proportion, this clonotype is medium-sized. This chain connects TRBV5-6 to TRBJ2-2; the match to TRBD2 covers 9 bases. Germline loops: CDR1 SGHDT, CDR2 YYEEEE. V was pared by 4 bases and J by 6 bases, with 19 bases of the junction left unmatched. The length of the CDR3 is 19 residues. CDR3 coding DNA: TGTGCCAGCAGCCCCCGGGGGGGGATAGCGGGAGTCGGAGCCGGGGAGCTGTTTTTT. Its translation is CASSPRGGIAGVGAGELFF.

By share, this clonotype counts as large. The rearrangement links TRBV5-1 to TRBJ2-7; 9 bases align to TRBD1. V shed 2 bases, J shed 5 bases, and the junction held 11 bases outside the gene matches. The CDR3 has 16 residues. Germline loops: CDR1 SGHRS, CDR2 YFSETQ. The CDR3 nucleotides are TGCGCCAGCAGCTTCACCTCGGGACAGGGAAACCACGAGCAGTACTTC. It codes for CASSFTSGQGNHEQYF.

This chain's CDR3 is CASSEARGADTQYF. CDR3 in DNA: TGTGCCAGCAGTGAAGCGCGGGGGGCAGATACGCAGTATTTT. The chain joins TRBV6-1 to TRBJ2-3; 8 nucleotides match TRBD2. Germline values: CDR1 MNHNS, CDR2 SASEGT. The CDR3 spans 14 residues. V trimming: 0 bases; J trimming: 4 bases; junction bases outside the gene matches: 0.

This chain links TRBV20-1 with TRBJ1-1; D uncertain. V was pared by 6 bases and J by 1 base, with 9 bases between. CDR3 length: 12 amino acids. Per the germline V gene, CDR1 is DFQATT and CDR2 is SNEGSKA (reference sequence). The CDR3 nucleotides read TGCAGTGCGGTCAAGGGGAACACTGAAGCTTTCTTT. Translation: CSAVKGNTEAFF.

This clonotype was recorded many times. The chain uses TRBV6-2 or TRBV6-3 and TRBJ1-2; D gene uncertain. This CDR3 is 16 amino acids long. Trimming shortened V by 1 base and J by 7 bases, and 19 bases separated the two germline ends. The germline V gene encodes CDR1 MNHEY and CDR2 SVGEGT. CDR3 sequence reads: CASSYYPAEIVGGYTF. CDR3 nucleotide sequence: TGTGCCAGCAGTTACTACCCGGCGGAGATAGTGGGTGGCTACACCTTC.

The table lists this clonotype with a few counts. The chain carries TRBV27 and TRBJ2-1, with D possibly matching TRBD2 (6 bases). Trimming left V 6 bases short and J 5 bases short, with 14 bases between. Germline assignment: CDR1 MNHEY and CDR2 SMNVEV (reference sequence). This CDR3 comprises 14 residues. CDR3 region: CASSLGLTHNEQFF. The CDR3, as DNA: TGTGCCAGCAGCTTGGGACTGACTCACAATGAGCAGTTCTTC.

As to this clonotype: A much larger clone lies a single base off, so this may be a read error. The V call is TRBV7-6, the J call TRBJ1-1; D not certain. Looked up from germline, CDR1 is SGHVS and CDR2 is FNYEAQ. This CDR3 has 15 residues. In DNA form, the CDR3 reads TGTGTCAGCAGCCCGGAGGCGGGTACGAACACTGAAGCTTTCTTT. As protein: CVSSPEAGTNTEAFF.

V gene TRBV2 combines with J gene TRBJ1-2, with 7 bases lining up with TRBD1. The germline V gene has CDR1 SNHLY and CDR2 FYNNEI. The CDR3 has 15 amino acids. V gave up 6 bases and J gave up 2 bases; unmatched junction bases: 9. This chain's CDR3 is CASRGQAGGNYGYTF. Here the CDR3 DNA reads TGTGCCAGCAGAGGACAGGCCGGGGGCAACTATGGCTACACCTTC.

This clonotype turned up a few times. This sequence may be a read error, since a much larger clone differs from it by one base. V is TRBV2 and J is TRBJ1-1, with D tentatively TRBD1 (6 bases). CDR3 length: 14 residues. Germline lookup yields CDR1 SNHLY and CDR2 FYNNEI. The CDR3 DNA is TGTGTCAGAGAAGACAGGAAAAGGAACACTGAAGCTTTCTTT. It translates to CVREDRKRNTEAFF. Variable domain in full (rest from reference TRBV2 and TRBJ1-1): EPEVTQTPSHQVTQMGQEVILRCVPISNHLYFYWYRQILGQKVEFLVSFYNNEISEKSEIFDDQFSVERPDGSNFTLKIRSTKLEDSAMYFCVREDRKRNTEAFFGQGTRLTVV.

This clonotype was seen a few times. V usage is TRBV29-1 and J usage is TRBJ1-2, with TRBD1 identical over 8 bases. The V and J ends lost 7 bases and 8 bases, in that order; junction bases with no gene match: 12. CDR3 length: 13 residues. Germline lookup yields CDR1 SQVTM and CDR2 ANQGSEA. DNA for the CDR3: TGCAGCGACCGCATACAGGGGGGCAGGGGCTACACCTTC. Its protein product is CSDRIQGGRGYTF.

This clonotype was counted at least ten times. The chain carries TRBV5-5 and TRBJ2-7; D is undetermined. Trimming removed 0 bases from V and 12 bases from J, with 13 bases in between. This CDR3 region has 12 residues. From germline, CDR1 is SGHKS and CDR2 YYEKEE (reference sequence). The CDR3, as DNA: TGTGCCAGCAGCTTGGCCGACGGTCCAGCGTACTTC. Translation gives CASSLADGPAYF. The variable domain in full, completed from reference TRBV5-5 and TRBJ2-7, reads DAGVTQSPTHLIKTRGQQVTLRCSPISGHKSVSWYQQVLGQGPQFIFQYYEKEERGRGNFPDRFSARQFPNYSSELNVNALLLGDSALYLCASSLADGPAYFGPGTRLTVT.

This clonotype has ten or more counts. CDR3 bases: TGTGCCAGCAGTTTGGGGGACATCAGCAATCAGCCCCAGCATTTT. Translated: CASSLGDISNQPQHF. The genes are TRBV12-3 or TRBV12-4 and TRBJ1-5; perhaps TRBD1 as D (6 bases). This CDR3 region has 15 residues. The germline V and J ends were trimmed by 3 bases and 1 base, with 10 bases remaining between them.

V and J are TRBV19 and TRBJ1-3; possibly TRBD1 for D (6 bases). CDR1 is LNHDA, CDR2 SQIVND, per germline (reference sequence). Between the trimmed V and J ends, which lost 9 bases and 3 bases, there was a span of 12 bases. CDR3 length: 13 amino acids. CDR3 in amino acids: CASANRDGNTIYF. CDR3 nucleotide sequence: TGTGCCAGCGCTAACAGGGATGGAAACACCATATATTTT.

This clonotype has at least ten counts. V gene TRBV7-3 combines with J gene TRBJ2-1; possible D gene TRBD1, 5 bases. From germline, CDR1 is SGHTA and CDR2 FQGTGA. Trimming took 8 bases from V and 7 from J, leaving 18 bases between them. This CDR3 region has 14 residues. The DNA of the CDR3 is TGTGCCAGCGCCGTAGGGGCGGCCGTTAATGAGCAGTTCTTC. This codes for CASAVGAAVNEQFF.